The next 24 T cell receptor beta chains were all read from a single sample in a study of beta chain features in type 1 diabetes. Isolated RNA was reverse transcribed in full, so expressed TCRB transcripts were sequenced. The table came from immunoSEQ multiplex PCR; TCRdb's copy has only in-frame clones and leaves some out. The sample shows under 300,000 clones, 25% to 30% of them seen only once. Sequencing used central memory CD4+ T cells from blood. All receptors come from a man aged 25-45 years in good health.

This clone has a count of ten or more. The chain couples TRBV7-2 to TRBJ2-7; TRBD2 is a possible D gene (6 bases). V was shortened by 5 bases and J by 3 bases, with 17 bases between the two germline ends. Germline V gives CDR1 SGHTA, CDR2 FQGNSA. This CDR3 has 15 residues. CDR3 nucleotides: TGTGCCAGCAGCCAAACTCCCGGGACTGGCTACGAGCAGTACTTC. This sequence encodes CASSQTPGTGYEQYF.

The chain's CDR3 is CASSPGDRGNYGYTF. CDR3 sequence (DNA): TGTGCCAGCTCACCGGGGGACAGGGGTAACTATGGCTACACCTTC. The rearrangement uses TRBV18 and TRBJ1-2; TRBD1 matches at 10 bases. Germline CDR1 is KGHSH and CDR2 is LQKENI. The CDR3 extends over 15 amino acids. Trimming at V came to 3 bases and at J to 1 base, leaving 2 bases not matched to a gene.

This clone appeared a few times. This sequence joins TRBV5-1 and TRBJ2-1; D is uncertain. With 0 bases removed from V and 10 bases from J, the gap between germline ends came to 17 bases. The CDR3 is made up of 15 amino acids. The V gene's germline CDR1 is SGHRS and CDR2 YFSETQ. CDR3 nucleotides: TGCGCCAGCAGCTTGGGGCAGAGTCTTTTCGGGGAGCAGTTCTTC. Its translation is CASSLGQSLFGEQFF. Combining the CDR3 with reference TRBV5-1 and TRBJ2-1 gives the whole variable domain KAGVTQTPRYLIKTRGQQVTLSCSPISGHRSVSWYQQTPGQGLQFLFEYFSETQRNKGNFPGRFSGRQFSNSRSEMNVSTLELGDSALYLCASSLGQSLFGEQFFGPGTRLTVL.

This sequence joins TRBV7-2 and TRBJ2-7; D remains unclear. Deletions cut 5 bases from V and 3 bases from J, with 20 bases between. The V gene's germline CDR1 is SGHTA and CDR2 FQGNSA. This CDR3 spans 16 amino acids. The CDR3 sequence: CASSNRIGPRVYEQYF. The CDR3 DNA reads TGTGCCAGCAGCAATCGAATCGGACCCCGGGTCTACGAGCAGTACTTC.

This clone was seen only a few times. The chain links TRBV30 to TRBJ2-1; 14 positions agree with TRBD2. The length of the CDR3 is 17 residues. Germline values: CDR1 GTSNPN, CDR2 SVGIG (reference sequence). V was clipped by 0 bases and J by 5 bases; unmatched bases: 6. CDR3 bases: TGTGCCTGGAGTGTACTGACTAGCGGGAGGGCCCACAATGAGCAGTTCTTC. Its protein is CAWSVLTSGRAHNEQFF.

V and J are TRBV7-8 and TRBJ1-2; tentative D call: TRBD1 (5 bases). In germline, CDR1 is SGHVS, CDR2 FQNEAQ. Trimming took 5 bases from V and 2 from J, leaving 15 bases between them. The CDR3 has 15 amino acids. The CDR3: CASSPRRGINYGYTF. Written as DNA, the CDR3 is TGTGCCAGCAGCCCCCGGCGGGGGATCAACTATGGCTACACCTTC.

This clone came up a few times. The chain combines TRBV10-3 with TRBJ2-7; D might be TRBD2 (6 bases). Germline-derived CDR1 and CDR2 are ENHRY and SYGVKD. The CDR3 loop spans 16 amino acids. Trimming left V 6 bases short and J 0 bases short, with 18 bases between. The DNA for the CDR3 is TGTGCCATCAGAGACCTAGGGGACTCCAGCTCCTACGAGCAGTACTTC. Its translation: CAIRDLGDSSSYEQYF.

This clone appeared a single time. The CDR3 DNA is TGTGCCAGCAGTTCCTCGGATGGGTGGGGTACTGAAGCTTTCTTT. This sequence encodes CASSSSDGWGTEAFF. This chain joins TRBV6-5 and TRBJ1-1, with no clear D. The CDR3 is 15 residues long. The V end was cut by 4 bases, the J end by 5 bases, with 17 bases between. The germline V gene encodes CDR1 MNHEY and CDR2 SVGAGI.

In its sample, this clone was seen many times. The chain has TRBV29-1 and TRBJ2-2; TRBD2 aligns across 7 bases. CDR3 size: 14 residues. Looked up from germline, CDR1 is SQVTM and CDR2 is ANQGSEA. J lost 1 base, V lost 7 bases, and 6 bases had no gene match. The DNA for the CDR3 is TGCAGCGGCGGGGAGGGGCAGAACACCGGGGAGCTGTTTTTT. As protein: CSGGEGQNTGELFF.

This clone has at least ten counts. CDR3 bases: TGTGCCAGCAGCATAAAGGAGACCCAGTACTTC. Its translation: CASSIKETQYF. The chain carries TRBV7-6 and TRBJ2-5, with D unresolved. Germline V gene data show CDR1 as SGHVS and CDR2 as FNYEAQ. The CDR3 runs to 11 residues. Trimming removed 5 bases from V and 5 bases from J, with 6 bases in between.

This clone was counted only a few times. The chain links TRBV19 to TRBJ1-5; 7 bases map to TRBD1. This CDR3 has 13 residues. CDR1 is LNHDA, CDR2 SQIVND, per germline (reference sequence). The V and J ends lost 6 bases and 3 bases, in that order; junction bases with no gene match: 2. The CDR3 region has the DNA TGTGCCAGTAGGGGACAGTTCAATCAGCCCCAGCATTTT. Protein: CASRGQFNQPQHF.

The J gene is TRBJ2-1, the V gene TRBV30; 12 positions agree with TRBD2. The CDR3 length is 17 residues. The germline gives CDR1 GTSNPN, CDR2 SVGIG (reference sequence). Unmatched junction bases numbered 8, after V lost 3 bases and J lost 2 bases. The CDR3 sequence: CAWRGLAGRSTYNEQFF. The DNA for the CDR3 is TGTGCCTGGAGGGGACTAGCGGGTCGCTCCACCTACAATGAGCAGTTCTTC. Full variable domain (remainder filled in from reference TRBV30 and TRBJ2-1): SQTIHQWPATLVQPVGSPLSLECTVEGTSNPNLYWYRQAAGRGLQLLFYSVGIGQISSEVPQNLSASRPQDRQFILSSKKLLLSDSGFYLCAWRGLAGRSTYNEQFFGPGTRLTVL.

The rearrangement links TRBV6-6 to TRBJ2-3; no reliable D call. The CDR3 is 13 residues long. Deletions cut 4 bases from V and 1 base from J, with 6 bases between. Germline V gives CDR1 MNHNY, CDR2 SVGAGI (reference sequence). CDR3 protein: CASSLTGTDTQYF. CDR3 bases: TGTGCCAGCAGTTTAACGGGCACAGATACGCAGTATTTT.

A word on this clone: The identical CDR3 is also encoded by other nucleotide sequences in the sample. The rearrangement uses TRBV7-8 and TRBJ2-4; no firm D call. The V and J ends lost 1 base and 2 bases respectively, with 6 bases between them. The V gene's germline CDR1 is SGHVS and CDR2 FQNEAQ. The CDR3 extends over 14 amino acids. CDR3 DNA: TGTGCCAGCAGCTTAGTGGGCACCAAAAACATTCAGTACTTC. This gives the protein CASSLVGTKNIQYF. Full variable domain (rest looked up from reference TRBV7-8 and TRBJ2-4): GAGVSQSPRYKVAKRGQDVALRCDPISGHVSLFWYQQALGQGPEFLTYFQNEAQLDKSGLPSDRFFAERPEGSVSTLKIQRTQQEDSAVYLCASSLVGTKNIQYFGAGTRLSVL.

The chain couples TRBV6-1 to TRBJ1-5; 7 bases align to TRBD1. V was pared by 5 bases and J by 4 bases, with 5 bases of the junction left unmatched. The CDR3 has 14 residues. Germline V gives CDR1 MNHNS, CDR2 SASEGT. The CDR3 DNA reads TGTGCCAGCAGTTCGACAGGGCGTAATCAGCCCCAGCATTTT. Its protein product is CASSSTGRNQPQHF.

The chain employs TRBV6-6 and TRBJ2-7, with D unclear. The V gene lost 2 bases and the J gene lost 1 base, with 6 bases spanning the gap. CDR3 size: 13 residues. CDR1 MNHNY and CDR2 SVGAGI come from the germline V gene (reference sequence). In DNA form, the CDR3 reads TGTGCCAGCAGTTACAAAGTATCCTACGAGCAGTACTTC. This codes for CASSYKVSYEQYF.

As for this clone: The likely explanation is a read error, given a far larger clone one base away. The chain links TRBV30 to TRBJ2-7; TRBD1 aligns across 7 bases. CDR1 and CDR2 from the germline V gene are GTSNPN and SVGIG (reference sequence). V gave up 3 bases and J gave up 7 bases; unmatched junction bases: 15. The CDR3 loop spans 15 amino acids. The CDR3 coding sequence is TGTGCCTGGAGATCACCACAGGGGACATCGATTGAGCAGTACTTC. Amino acid sequence: CAWRSPQGTSIEQYF.

This clone was counted a few times. V gene TRBV5-6 combines with J gene TRBJ1-1; 7 bases match TRBD1. The CDR3 sequence is 15 residues long. Per germline, CDR1 SGHDT and CDR2 YYEEEE. J lost 1 base, V lost 4 bases, and 7 bases had no gene match. CDR3 in DNA: TGTGCCAGCAGCGAGGAGGGGGCAGGGAACACTGAAGCTTTCTTT. Protein product: CASSEEGAGNTEAFF.

This clone was observed once. V is TRBV5-6 and J is TRBJ2-2, with a possible D match to TRBD1 (7 bases). Germline V gene lookup returns CDR1 SGHDT and CDR2 YYEEEE. The length of the CDR3 is 14 residues. Trimming shortened V by 4 bases and J by 5 bases, and 12 bases separated the two germline ends. CDR3 loop: CASSGQEGTGELFF. The CDR3 DNA reads TGTGCCAGCAGCGGACAGGAGGGTACCGGGGAGCTGTTTTTT.

For this clone: A single base separates this from a much larger clone, so it may be a read error. Other nucleotide sequences in the sample specify the same CDR3. CDR3 nucleotides: TGTGCTAGCAGCCGTGAGACAGGGAACTACGAGCAGTACTTC. It specifies CASSRETGNYEQYF. The chain combines TRBV9 with TRBJ2-7, with 7 bases lining up with TRBD1. Germline V gives CDR1 SGDLS, CDR2 YYNGEE. The CDR3 has 14 residues.

V and J are TRBV21-1 and TRBJ2-3; the table calls TRBD1, which could not be checked here. TRBV21-1 is listed as a pseudogene. The CDR3 is 13 residues long. CDR3 DNA sequence: TGTGCCAGCCAGGTTTCCTCGGCGGATACGCAGTATTTT. As protein: CASQVSSADTQYF.

The rearrangement joins TRBV5-4 to TRBJ2-2, with a possible D match to TRBD1 (6 bases). Germline V gives CDR1 SGHNT, CDR2 YYREEE (reference sequence). V was pared by 4 bases and J by 0 bases, with 10 bases between. This CDR3 spans 15 amino acids. The CDR3 DNA follows: TGTGCCAGCAGCCCCGGGACAACGAACACCGGGGAGCTGTTTTTT. This gives the protein CASSPGTTNTGELFF.

This clone was detected only a few times. The V and J genes are TRBV9 and TRBJ2-7; D is undetermined. The V end lost 2 bases, the J end lost 3 bases, and 15 bases lay between the germline ends. Germline CDR1 SGDLS, CDR2 YYNGEE. The CDR3 covers 15 residues. As DNA, the CDR3 is TGTGCCAGCAGCGTTGACTTGACACCAAACTACGAGCAGTACTTC. Translated: CASSVDLTPNYEQYF.

This clone was observed a handful of times. The gene calls are TRBV12-5 and TRBJ2-5; D uncertain. Trimming left V 5 bases short and J 5 bases short, with 15 bases between. The CDR3 extends over 14 amino acids. The germline CDR1 and CDR2 sequences are LGHNT and FRNRAP. The CDR3 is CASGLGIVGETQYF. CDR3 nucleotides: TGTGCTAGTGGTCTGGGGATTGTGGGGGAGACCCAGTACTTC.